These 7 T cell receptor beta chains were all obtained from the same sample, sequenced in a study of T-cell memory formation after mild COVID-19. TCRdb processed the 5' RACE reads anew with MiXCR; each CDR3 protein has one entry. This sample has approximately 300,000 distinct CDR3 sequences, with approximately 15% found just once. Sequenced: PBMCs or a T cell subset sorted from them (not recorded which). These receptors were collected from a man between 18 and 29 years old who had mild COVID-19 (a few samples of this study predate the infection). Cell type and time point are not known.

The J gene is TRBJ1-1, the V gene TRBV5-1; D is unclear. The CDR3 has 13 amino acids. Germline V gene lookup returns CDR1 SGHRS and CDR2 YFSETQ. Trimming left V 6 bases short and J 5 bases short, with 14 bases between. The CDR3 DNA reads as TGCGCCAGCACCCCTGAGGGTTGGACTGAAGCTTTCTTT. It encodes CASTPEGWTEAFF.

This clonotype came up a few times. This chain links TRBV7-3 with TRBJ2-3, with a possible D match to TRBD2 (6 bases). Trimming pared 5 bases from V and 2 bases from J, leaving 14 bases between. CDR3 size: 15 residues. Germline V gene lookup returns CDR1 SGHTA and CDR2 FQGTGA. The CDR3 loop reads CASSPLGGVTDTQYF. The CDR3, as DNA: TGTGCCAGCAGCCCCCTGGGCGGGGTCACAGATACGCAGTATTTT.

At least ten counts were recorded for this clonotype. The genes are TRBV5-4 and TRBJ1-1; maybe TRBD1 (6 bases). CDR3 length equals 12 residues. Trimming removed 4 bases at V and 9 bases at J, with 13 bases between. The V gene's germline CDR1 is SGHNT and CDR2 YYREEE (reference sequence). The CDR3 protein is CASSPGQNKAFF. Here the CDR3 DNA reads TGTGCCAGCAGCCCTGGACAGAATAAAGCTTTCTTT.

The CDR3 DNA follows: TGTGCCACCAGTGATTTGGTCCAGGGGGGATACAATGAGCAGTTCTTC. Protein product: CATSDLVQGGYNEQFF. The V and J genes are TRBV24-1 and TRBJ2-1, with D tentatively TRBD1 (7 bases). The germline V and J ends were trimmed by 0 bases and 4 bases, with 12 bases remaining between them. From germline, CDR1 is KGHDR and CDR2 SFDVKD. There are 16 residues in the CDR3.

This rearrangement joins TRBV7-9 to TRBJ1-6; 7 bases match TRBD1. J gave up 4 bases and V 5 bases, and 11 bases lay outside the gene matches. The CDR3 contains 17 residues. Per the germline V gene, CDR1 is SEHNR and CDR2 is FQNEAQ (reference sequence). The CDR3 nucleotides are TGTGCCAGCAGCCACCCAGGGGGGGGGCCGTATAATTCACCCCTCCACTTT. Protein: CASSHPGGGPYNSPLHF.

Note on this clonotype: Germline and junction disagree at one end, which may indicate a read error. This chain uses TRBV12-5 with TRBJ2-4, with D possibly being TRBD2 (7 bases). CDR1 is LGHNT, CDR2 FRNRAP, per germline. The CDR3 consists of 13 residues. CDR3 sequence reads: CASGSPDGGGADF. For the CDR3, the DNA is TGTGCTAGTGGATCCCCCGATGGGGGGGGCGCCGACTTC.

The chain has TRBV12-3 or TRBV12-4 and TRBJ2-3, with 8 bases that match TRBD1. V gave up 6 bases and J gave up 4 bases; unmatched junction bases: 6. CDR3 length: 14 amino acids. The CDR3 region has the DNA TGTGCCAGCAGCTGGACAGGGAATTCAGATACGCAGTATTTT. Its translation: CASSWTGNSDTQYF.